A single sample gave rise to the 18 T cell receptor beta chains below, sequenced in a study of cytomegalovirus exposure and HLA in healthy donors. In the PCR, 60 Vbeta and 13 Jbeta primers were used. Sequenced by immunoSEQ multiplex PCR; TCRdb stores in-frame clones only, minus some. The data show 150,000 to 200,000 clones, with 81% seen just once and less than 2% held by the top ten. Sequencing input: PBMCs. The origin of the receptors is a man younger than 35 in good health and CMV-seronegative.

The chain uses TRBV4-1 and TRBJ1-5; 7 nucleotides line up with TRBD1. The CDR3 is 16 residues long. With V trimmed by 5 bases and J by 4 bases, 11 bases remained unmatched. Germline V lookup: CDR1 MGHRA, CDR2 YSYEKL. CDR3 sequence (DNA): TGCGCCAGCAGCGCCACGACAGGGTTTAGGAATCAGCCCCAGCATTTT. As protein: CASSATTGFRNQPQHF.

J is TRBJ1-6 and V is TRBV7-9, with D unresolved. The ends were cut back, 5 bases at V and 7 bases at J, with 15 bases in the middle. Germline values: CDR1 SEHNR, CDR2 FQNEAQ (reference sequence). This CDR3 region has 15 residues. The CDR3 bases are TGTGCCAGCAGCCCAAACTCCGGAGCGAATTCACCCCTCCACTTT. Translated: CASSPNSGANSPLHF.

J is TRBJ2-1 and V is TRBV19, with 8 bases that match TRBD2. Germline V gene lookup returns CDR1 LNHDA and CDR2 SQIVND (reference sequence). V was pared by 4 bases and J by 5 bases, with 7 bases of the junction left unmatched. The CDR3 totals 15 residues. This CDR3 reads CASSTERGTNNEQFF. In DNA form, the CDR3 reads TGTGCCAGTAGTACCGAGCGGGGGACAAACAATGAGCAGTTCTTC.

The chain carries TRBV4-3 and TRBJ2-7; D not resolved. Deletions cut 1 base from V and 4 bases from J, with 11 bases between. In germline, CDR1 is LGHNA, CDR2 YSLEER. The CDR3 contains 14 residues. The CDR3 DNA sequence: TGCGCCAGCAGCCAAGCCTCAGGCAGGTACGAGCAGTACTTC. Encoded protein: CASSQASGRYEQYF.

As concerns this clone: Distinct nucleotide sequences in the sample also encode this CDR3. The genes are TRBV7-9 and TRBJ2-3; 11 bases line up with TRBD2. V lost 4 bases and J lost 2; bases outside the gene matches: 5. CDR1 is SEHNR and CDR2 is FQNEAQ in the germline V gene (reference sequence). The CDR3 is 16 amino acids. DNA for the CDR3: TGTGCCAGCAGCTCAGGACTAGCGGGTTCCACAGATACGCAGTATTTT. This translates into CASSSGLAGSTDTQYF.

The CDR3 is CASSVEFGGNEKLFF. In DNA form, the CDR3 reads TGTGCCAGCAGCGTAGAATTCGGGGGTAATGAAAAACTGTTTTTT. The chain employs TRBV9 and TRBJ1-4, with a possible D match to TRBD1 (5 bases). Germline CDR1 and CDR2: SGDLS and YYNGEE. The CDR3 loop spans 15 amino acids. The V end lost 0 bases, the J end lost 4 bases, and 10 bases lay between the germline ends.

The chain uses TRBV9 and TRBJ1-2; 9 bases match TRBD1. The V gene end was trimmed by 0 bases and the J gene end by 6 bases; junction bases not matched to a gene: 15. Germline V CDR1 and CDR2: SGDLS, YYNGEE. The CDR3 runs 18 residues. The CDR3 coding sequence is TGTGCCAGCAGCGTAGTGATCGGGACAGGGCCGGGCGAGGATGGCTACACCTTC. Its protein is CASSVVIGTGPGEDGYTF.

J is TRBJ2-7 and V is TRBV5-6, with a weak D call TRBD1 (5 bases). Trimming shortened V by 0 bases and J by 1 base, and 17 bases separated the two germline ends. Looked up from germline, CDR1 is SGHDT and CDR2 is YYEEEE. The CDR3 is 17 amino acids. The DNA for the CDR3 is TGTGCCAGCAGCTTGGAGGTGGGGCCCTCCTTGTCCTACGAGCAGTACTTC. This sequence encodes CASSLEVGPSLSYEQYF. Filled out from reference TRBV5-6 and TRBJ2-7, the complete variable domain reads DAGVTQSPTHLIKTRGQQVTLRCSPKSGHDTVSWYQQALGQGPQFIFQYYEEEERQRGNFPDRFSGHQFPNYSSELNVNALLLGDSALYLCASSLEVGPSLSYEQYFGPGTRLTVT.

This CDR3 is CAIGAGPQETQYF. CDR3 coding DNA: TGTGCCATTGGGGCGGGACCCCAAGAGACCCAGTACTTC. The J gene is TRBJ2-5, the V gene TRBV15; D might be TRBD2 (6 bases). Trimming removed 10 bases at V and 1 base at J, with 13 bases between. The CDR3 extends over 13 amino acids. The germline V gene has CDR1 LNHNV and CDR2 YYDKDF (reference sequence).

With respect to this clone: A read error may produce the germline difference seen at one junction end. The chain carries TRBV7-7 and TRBJ2-7; 8 bases fit TRBD1. Germline loops: CDR1 SSHAT, CDR2 FNYEAQ (reference sequence). This CDR3 has 13 residues. As DNA, the CDR3 is TGTGCTAGCAGCCGGGACAGGTCCTACGAGCAGTACTTC. It encodes CASSRDRSYEQYF. The entire variable domain, with the rest obtained from reference TRBV7-7 and TRBJ2-7, is as follows: GAGVSQSPRYKVTKRGQDVTLRCDPISSHATLYWYQQALGQGPEFLTYFNYEAQPDKSGLPSDRFSAERPEGSISTLTIQRTEQRDSAMYRCASSRDRSYEQYFGPGTRLTVT.

CDR3 residues: CASSRSSGSLGEQYF. The CDR3 nucleotides are TGTGCCAGCAGCAGATCGAGCGGGAGTTTAGGCGAGCAGTACTTC. V and J are TRBV11-2 and TRBJ2-7, with 8 nucleotides matching TRBD2. The V gene's germline CDR1 is SGHAT and CDR2 FQNNGV. V lost 5 bases and J lost 6; bases outside the gene matches: 12. There are 15 residues in the CDR3.

The chain carries TRBV7-2 and TRBJ2-5; D unclear. V lost 5 bases and J 4 bases, leaving 5 bases between the germline ends. This CDR3 is 11 amino acids long. The germline V gene has CDR1 SGHTA and CDR2 FQGNSA. The CDR3, as DNA: TGTGCCAGCAGCCCCGGAGAGACCCAGTACTTC. Its protein is CASSPGETQYF.

This clone showed up just once. The rearrangement joins TRBV11-3 to TRBJ2-5, with D possibly being TRBD2 (6 bases). The germline V and J ends were trimmed by 5 bases and 2 bases, with 9 bases remaining between them. The length of the CDR3 is 13 residues. Germline CDR1 reads SGHNT; CDR2 reads YENEEA. The CDR3 DNA reads TGTGCCAGCAGCCCAGGAGGGCAAGAGACCCAGTACTTC. Protein product: CASSPGGQETQYF.

CDR3 sequence reads: CANQVPAGEDTQYF. The DNA of the CDR3 is TGTGCCAATCAAGTCCCAGCGGGGGAAGATACGCAGTATTTT. The gene calls are TRBV2 and TRBJ2-3; 8 positions agree with TRBD2. From germline, CDR1 is SNHLY and CDR2 FYNNEI. After removal of 10 bases from V and 5 bases from J, the junction contained 11 bases not matched to a gene. This CDR3 spans 14 amino acids.

The chain joins TRBV18 to TRBJ1-1; the match to TRBD1 covers 9 bases. V gave up 4 bases and J gave up 1 base; unmatched junction bases: 1. CDR1 KGHSH and CDR2 LQKENI come from the germline V gene. The CDR3 runs 14 residues. CDR3 residues: CASSRDRANTEAFF. The CDR3 nucleotides read TGTGCCAGCTCACGGGACAGGGCGAACACTGAAGCTTTCTTT. Full variable domain (outside the CDR3, taken from reference TRBV18 and TRBJ1-1): NAGVMQNPRHLVRRRGQEARLRCSPMKGHSHVYWYRQLPEEGLKFMVYLQKENIIDESGMPKERFSAEFPKEGPSILRIQQVVRGDSAAYFCASSRDRANTEAFFGQGTRLTVV.

The V gene is TRBV23-1, the J gene TRBJ1-2; 7 nucleotides agree with TRBD1. TRBV23-1 is annotated as an ORF whose role is uncertain. CDR3 length equals 16 residues. J gave up 3 bases and V 0 bases, and 7 bases lay outside the gene matches. CDR3 protein: CASSQSGQGVYYGYTF. Here the CDR3 DNA reads TGCGCCAGCAGTCAATCAGGGCAGGGGGTATACTATGGCTACACCTTC.

The rearrangement links TRBV7-3 to TRBJ2-7; 8 bases are a match to TRBD1. V shed 5 bases, J shed 5 bases, and the junction held 5 bases outside the gene matches. The CDR3 runs to 13 residues. Germline assignment: CDR1 SGHTA and CDR2 FQGTGA. The chain's CDR3 is CASSPKTGDEQYF. In DNA form, the CDR3 reads TGTGCCAGCAGCCCAAAGACAGGGGACGAGCAGTACTTC.

The chain combines TRBV11-2 with TRBJ2-3; tentative D call: TRBD1 (6 bases). Germline V gives CDR1 SGHAT, CDR2 FQNNGV. Trimming took off 4 bases at V and 3 bases at J, with 11 bases between the two ends. The CDR3 has 14 residues. The CDR3 loop reads CASSSQGLTDTQYF. CDR3 in DNA: TGTGCCAGCAGCTCACAGGGCCTGACAGATACGCAGTATTTT. Filled out from reference TRBV11-2 and TRBJ2-3, the complete variable domain reads EAGVAQSPRYKIIEKRQSVAFWCNPISGHATLYWYQQILGQGPKLLIQFQNNGVVDDSQLPKDRFSAERLKGVDSTLKIQPAKLEDSAVYLCASSSQGLTDTQYFGPGTRLTVL.